These T cell receptor beta chains were read from a single sample in a study of blood T cells in healthy people across ages. TCRdb called the 5' RACE reads again in MiXCR, with one record for every CDR3 protein. The data contain 550,000 to 700,000 distinct CDR3 sequences, approximately 27% of them singletons. The sample comprised blood. All receptors derive from a woman in her 70s in good health. Each CDR3 is given with its conserved first and last residue. A D gene is named only where the DNA matches it firmly. Expanded clones are given a class, and other clones once, few, many or no size at all.

V gene: TRBV20-1; clone size: few; D gene: NA; CDR3 length: 12; J gene: TRBJ2-5; CDR3 protein: CSASFRVETQYF; CDR3 DNA: TGCAGTGCTAGTTTCAGGGTGGAGACCCAGTACTTC
V gene: TRBV5-5; clone size: NA; D gene: NA; CDR3 length: 16; J gene: TRBJ1-4; CDR3 protein: CASSLRSSAANEKLFF; CDR3 DNA: TGTGCCAGCAGCTTGAGGTCCTCTGCCGCTAATGAAAAACTGTTTTTT
V gene: TRBV5-1; clone size: NA; D gene: NA; CDR3 length: 14; J gene: TRBJ2-4; CDR3 protein: CASSLGQTVNIQYF; CDR3 DNA: TGCGCCAGCAGCTTGGGACAGACGGTAAACATTCAGTACTTC
V gene: TRBV7-2; clone size: NA; D gene: NA; CDR3 length: 15; J gene: TRBJ1-4; CDR3 protein: CASRPGHTSNEKLFF; CDR3 DNA: TGTGCCAGCAGGCCAGGACATACCTCTAATGAAAAACTGTTTTTT
V gene: TRBV18; clone size: NA; D gene: NA; CDR3 length: 14; J gene: TRBJ2-1; CDR3 protein: CASSRSGVRNEQFF; CDR3 DNA: TGTGCCAGCTCACGATCAGGGGTTCGGAATGAGCAGTTCTTC
V gene: TRBV20-1; clone size: NA; D gene: NA; CDR3 length: 14; J gene: TRBJ2-5; CDR3 protein: CSARDHRLPETQYF; CDR3 DNA: TGCAGTGCTAGAGATCACAGGTTACCGGAGACCCAGTACTTC
V gene: TRBV5-1; clone size: few; D gene: TRBD2; CDR3 length: 17; J gene: TRBJ2-1; CDR3 protein: CASSLGASGGPYNEQFF; CDR3 DNA: TGCGCCAGCAGCCTCGGTGCTAGCGGGGGCCCCTACAATGAGCAGTTCTTC
V gene: TRBV18; clone size: NA; D gene: NA; CDR3 length: 14; J gene: TRBJ1-5; CDR3 protein: CASSPEGIGQPQHF; CDR3 DNA: TGTGCCAGCTCACCGGAGGGTATCGGGCAGCCCCAGCATTTT
V gene: TRBV4-3; clone size: NA; D gene: NA; CDR3 length: 14; J gene: TRBJ2-3; CDR3 protein: CASSQGGSLLTQYF; CDR3 DNA: TGCGCCAGCAGCCAAGGGGGCTCGCTCTTAACGCAGTATTTT
V gene: TRBV10-3; clone size: NA; D gene: TRBD1; CDR3 length: 16; J gene: TRBJ1-1; CDR3 protein: CAISHGGQGAVSEAFF; CDR3 DNA: TGTGCCATCAGCCATGGGGGACAGGGGGCCGTAAGTGAAGCTTTCTTT
V gene: TRBV19; clone size: NA; D gene: NA; CDR3 length: 11; J gene: TRBJ1-1; CDR3 protein: CASSIRRDAFF; CDR3 DNA: TGTGCCAGTAGTATACGCAGGGACGCTTTCTTT
V gene: TRBV5-1; clone size: few; D gene: NA; CDR3 length: 14; J gene: TRBJ2-1; CDR3 protein: CASSLGGNSLEQFF; CDR3 DNA: TGCGCCAGCAGCTTAGGCGGAAACAGTCTTGAGCAGTTCTTC
V gene: TRBV4-3; clone size: few; D gene: NA; CDR3 length: 14; J gene: TRBJ1-6; CDR3 protein: CASSQRDYNSPLHF; CDR3 DNA: TGCGCCAGCAGCCAAAGAGACTATAATTCACCCCTCCACTTT
V gene: TRBV6-5; clone size: NA; D gene: NA; CDR3 length: 15; J gene: TRBJ2-2; CDR3 protein: CASSSQIGVTGELFF; CDR3 DNA: TGTGCCAGCAGTTCCCAGATCGGGGTTACCGGGGAGCTGTTTTTT
V gene: TRBV7-2; clone size: many; D gene: NA; CDR3 length: 12; J gene: TRBJ2-7; CDR3 protein: CASSLEVGEQYF; CDR3 DNA: TGTGCCAGCAGCTTAGAGGTCGGCGAGCAGTACTTC
V gene: TRBV11-1; clone size: many; D gene: NA; CDR3 length: 13; J gene: TRBJ2-1; CDR3 protein: CASSLAGANEQFF; CDR3 DNA: TGTGCCAGCAGCTTAGCGGGAGCCAATGAGCAGTTCTTC
V gene: TRBV7-6; clone size: NA; D gene: NA; CDR3 length: 15; J gene: TRBJ1-1; CDR3 protein: CASSADSSGYTEAFF; CDR3 DNA: TGTGCCAGCAGCGCTGACTCATCGGGGTACACTGAAGCTTTCTTT
V gene: TRBV10-3; clone size: few; D gene: NA; CDR3 length: 13; J gene: TRBJ2-3; CDR3 protein: CAISVGGTDTQYF; CDR3 DNA: TGTGCCATCAGTGTAGGCGGCACAGATACGCAGTATTTT
V gene: TRBV15; clone size: NA; D gene: NA; CDR3 length: 15; J gene: TRBJ1-4; CDR3 protein: CATSRDLGGNEKLFF; CDR3 DNA: TGTGCCACCAGCAGAGATCTCGGGGGGAATGAAAAACTGTTTTTT
V gene: TRBV5-1; clone size: NA; D gene: NA; CDR3 length: 17; J gene: TRBJ2-1; CDR3 protein: CASSLVPWGGGGNEQFF; CDR3 DNA: TGCGCCAGCAGCTTGGTCCCCTGGGGAGGGGGGGGCAATGAGCAGTTCTTC
V gene: TRBV7-3; clone size: few; D gene: NA; CDR3 length: 15; J gene: TRBJ2-3; CDR3 protein: CANSLSGLGVDTQYF; CDR3 DNA: TGTGCCAACAGCTTATCAGGTCTGGGGGTAGATACGCAGTATTTT
V gene: TRBV18; clone size: NA; D gene: TRBD1; CDR3 length: 14; J gene: TRBJ1-2; CDR3 protein: CASSYGQANYGYTF; CDR3 DNA: TGTGCCAGCTCATACGGACAGGCTAACTATGGCTACACCTTC
V gene: TRBV7-2; clone size: NA; D gene: NA; CDR3 length: 15; J gene: TRBJ2-7; CDR3 protein: CASSYDRDLTYEQYF; CDR3 DNA: TGTGCCAGCAGCTACGACAGGGACTTAACCTACGAGCAGTACTTC
V gene: TRBV7-6; clone size: NA; D gene: TRBD2; CDR3 length: 16; J gene: TRBJ2-1; CDR3 protein: CASSSPGGIHYNEQFF; CDR3 DNA: TGTGCCAGCAGCTCACCGGGGGGAATCCATTACAATGAGCAGTTCTTC
V gene: TRBV27; clone size: few; D gene: TRBD1; CDR3 length: 16; J gene: TRBJ1-1; CDR3 protein: CASSLGSTGGRTEAFF; CDR3 DNA: TGTGCCAGCAGTTTAGGGTCAACAGGGGGCAGGACTGAAGCTTTCTTT
V gene: TRBV3-1; clone size: once; D gene: NA; CDR3 length: 14; J gene: TRBJ1-4; CDR3 protein: CASSEQTTNEKLFF; CDR3 DNA: TGTGCCAGCAGTGAGCAGACAACTAATGAAAAACTGTTTTTT
V gene: TRBV10-2; clone size: few; D gene: NA; CDR3 length: 13; J gene: TRBJ2-5; CDR3 protein: CASSETSRETQYF; CDR3 DNA: TGCGCCAGCAGTGAGACTAGCCGAGAGACCCAGTACTTC
V gene: TRBV12-3/TRBV12-4; clone size: NA; D gene: TRBD1; CDR3 length: 16; J gene: TRBJ2-7; CDR3 protein: CASTTTGILVNYEQYF; CDR3 DNA: TGTGCCAGTACTACGACAGGGATCCTCGTCAACTACGAGCAGTACTTC
V gene: TRBV7-9; clone size: NA; D gene: TRBD1; CDR3 length: 15; J gene: TRBJ1-4; CDR3 protein: CANSAGQGSNEKLFF; CDR3 DNA: TGTGCCAACAGCGCGGGACAGGGGTCTAATGAAAAACTGTTTTTT
V gene: TRBV3-1; clone size: NA; D gene: NA; CDR3 length: 14; J gene: TRBJ2-3; CDR3 protein: CASSLPGTTHPQYF; CDR3 DNA: TGTGCCAGCAGCCTCCCCGGGACCACTCATCCGCAGTATTTT
V gene: TRBV2; clone size: NA; D gene: NA; CDR3 length: 8; J gene: TRBJ1-1; CDR3 protein: CASTEAFF; CDR3 DNA: TGTGCGAGCACTGAAGCTTTCTTT
V gene: TRBV10-3; clone size: NA; D gene: TRBD2; CDR3 length: 15; J gene: TRBJ2-1; CDR3 protein: CAISGLAGTYNEQFF; CDR3 DNA: TGTGCCATCAGTGGACTAGCGGGGACCTACAATGAGCAGTTCTTC
V gene: TRBV20-1; clone size: many; D gene: NA; CDR3 length: 14; J gene: TRBJ2-3; CDR3 protein: CSARALASTDTQYF; CDR3 DNA: TGCAGTGCTAGAGCCCTAGCTAGCACAGATACGCAGTATTTT
V gene: TRBV6-5; clone size: NA; D gene: NA; CDR3 length: 15; J gene: TRBJ1-1; CDR3 protein: CASSYKGRGTNEAFF; CDR3 DNA: TGTGCCAGCAGTTACAAGGGTCGGGGAACAAATGAAGCTTTCTTT
V gene: TRBV5-1; clone size: NA; D gene: NA; CDR3 length: 11; J gene: TRBJ1-1; CDR3 protein: CAGSLGTEAFF; CDR3 DNA: TGCGCCGGCAGCTTGGGGACTGAAGCCTTCTTT
V gene: TRBV20-1; clone size: NA; D gene: NA; CDR3 length: 15; J gene: TRBJ2-1; CDR3 protein: CSARTRPLSYNEQFF; CDR3 DNA: TGCAGTGCTAGAACTCGTCCCCTCTCCTACAATGAGCAGTTCTTC
V gene: TRBV6-5; clone size: NA; D gene: NA; CDR3 length: 14; J gene: TRBJ1-2; CDR3 protein: CASSSGAGLIGYTF; CDR3 DNA: TGTGCCAGCAGTTCAGGGGCCGGCCTAATCGGCTACACCTTC
V gene: TRBV6-2/TRBV6-3; clone size: NA; D gene: NA; CDR3 length: 13; J gene: TRBJ2-7; CDR3 protein: CASSGKGPREQYF; CDR3 DNA: TGTGCCAGCAGTGGAAAGGGGCCGCGCGAGCAGTACTTC
V gene: TRBV20-1; clone size: few; D gene: NA; CDR3 length: 14; J gene: TRBJ2-7; CDR3 protein: CSASLRTQGYEQYF; CDR3 DNA: TGCAGTGCTAGTCTACGGACCCAGGGGTACGAGCAGTACTTC
V gene: TRBV7-8; clone size: NA; D gene: TRBD2; CDR3 length: 17; J gene: TRBJ2-1; CDR3 protein: CASSHRLTSGAANEQFF; CDR3 DNA: TGTGCCAGCAGCCACCGACTAACTAGCGGGGCCGCCAATGAGCAGTTCTTC
V gene: TRBV2; clone size: NA; D gene: NA; CDR3 length: 14; J gene: TRBJ1-6; CDR3 protein: CASSVDRTNSPLHF; CDR3 DNA: TGTGCCAGCAGTGTAGACAGGACGAATTCACCCCTCCACTTT
V gene: TRBV2; clone size: NA; D gene: TRBD1; CDR3 length: 14; J gene: TRBJ2-7; CDR3 protein: CASLARQGIYEQYF; CDR3 DNA: TGTGCCAGCCTAGCTAGACAGGGGATATACGAGCAGTACTTC
V gene: TRBV20-1; clone size: NA; D gene: NA; CDR3 length: 15; J gene: TRBJ1-1; CDR3 protein: CSARDRRRGNTEAFF; CDR3 DNA: TGCAGTGCTAGAGATAGGCGCCGAGGGAACACTGAAGCTTTCTTT
V gene: TRBV15; clone size: few; D gene: TRBD2; CDR3 length: 14; J gene: TRBJ2-1; CDR3 protein: CATSRDSGGNGQFF; CDR3 DNA: TGTGCCACCAGCAGAGATAGCGGGGGCAATGGGCAGTTCTTC
V gene: TRBV29-1; clone size: NA; D gene: NA; CDR3 length: 13; J gene: TRBJ1-4; CDR3 protein: CSVEGVGGEKLFF; CDR3 DNA: TGCAGCGTTGAAGGGGTGGGCGGGGAAAAACTGTTTTTT
V gene: TRBV18; clone size: NA; D gene: NA; CDR3 length: 13; J gene: TRBJ2-5; CDR3 protein: CASSPDLLAAQYF; CDR3 DNA: TGTGCCAGCTCACCGGACCTTCTCGCGGCCCAGTACTTC
V gene: TRBV12-3/TRBV12-4; clone size: few; D gene: NA; CDR3 length: 14; J gene: TRBJ1-1; CDR3 protein: CASSSQGKNTEAFF; CDR3 DNA: TGTGCCAGCAGTTCACAGGGAAAAAACACTGAAGCTTTCTTT
V gene: TRBV5-6; clone size: NA; D gene: TRBD1; CDR3 length: 15; J gene: TRBJ2-1; CDR3 protein: CATSRRQGSVNEQFF; CDR3 DNA: TGTGCCACCAGCCGGCGACAGGGGTCTGTCAATGAGCAGTTCTTC